The rows below give T cell receptor beta chains drawn from one sample of a study of a mutant IDH1 vaccine in newly diagnosed glioma. Here immunoSEQ multiplex PCR was the method, and the copy in TCRdb shows in-frame clones only, minus some. The sample lists fewer than 65,000 clones, 80% seen once, with about 6% in the top ten. Their target antigens are unknown. Material: PBMCs, obtained from a glioma patient whose treatment included an IDH1 peptide vaccine. All receptors come from a man in his fifties with glioma. CDR3s include the opening cysteine and the closing phenylalanine or tryptophan. D genes are given only for firm matches. Some rows mark clone size as missing; the rest say once, few, many or name a class of expanded clone.

>.|.|TRBV5-1|TRBJ2-5
CASRSGGPQETQYF
TGCGCCAGCAGATCTGGGGGCCCCCAAGAGACCCAGTACTTC
>.|.|TRBV7-7|TRBJ2-7
CASSLAAGNEQYF
TGTGCTAGCAGCTTAGCGGCAGGGAACGAGCAGTACTTC
>.|.|TRBV7-6|TRBJ1-4
CASSPNSLGTNEKLFF
TGTGCCAGCAGCCCAAACTCACTTGGGACTAATGAAAAACTGTTTTTT
>.|.|TRBV29-1|TRBJ1-5
CSVEIRRPGGNQPQHF
TGCAGCGTTGAGATTAGAAGGCCGGGGGGCAATCAGCCCCAGCATTTT
>.|.|TRBV5-5|TRBJ1-2
CASSLISPPASYGYTF
TGTGCCAGCAGCTTAATTAGTCCCCCCGCGAGCTATGGCTACACCTTC
>.|.|TRBV6-4|TRBJ2-7
CASSHRVYEQYF
TGTGCCAGCAGTCATCGCGTTTACGAGCAGTACTTC
>.|.|TRBV19|TRBJ2-7
CASRRTGYGEQYF
TGTGCCAGTAGACGAACAGGGTATGGAGAGCAGTACTTC
>.|.|TRBV25-1|TRBJ2-7
CASSEFFWQGKHEQYF
TGTGCCAGCAGTGAATTTTTCTGGCAGGGGAAGCACGAGCAGTACTTC
>TRBD2|.|TRBV10-3|TRBJ2-2
CAISTYGGSFSTGELFF
TGTGCCATCAGTACGTACGGGGGGAGCTTTTCCACCGGGGAGCTGTTTTTT
>.|.|TRBV6-1|TRBJ2-3
CASSGGSTDTQYF
TGTGCCAGCAGTGGTGGGAGCACAGATACGCAGTATTTT
>.|.|TRBV4-1|TRBJ1-1
CASSQDPRTANTEAFF
TGCGCCAGCAGCCAAGATCCCAGGACGGCGAACACTGAAGCTTTCTTT
>TRBD1|.|TRBV6-6|TRBJ2-5
CASSPGQAIQETQYF
TGTGCCAGCAGTCCCGGACAGGCCATCCAAGAGACCCAGTACTTC
>.|.|TRBV6-5|TRBJ1-2
CASSPNNLVHYGYTF
TGTGCCAGCAGTCCTAACAATCTGGTTCATTATGGCTACACCTTC
>TRBD2|.|TRBV30|TRBJ2-3
CACSAGDTDTQYF
TGTGCCTGCTCCGCGGGGGACACAGATACGCAGTATTTT
>.|.|TRBV25-1|TRBJ2-2
CASSGGDGELFF
TGTGCCAGCAGTGGTGGGGACGGGGAGCTGTTTTTT
>.|.|TRBV29-1|TRBJ2-7
CSATRAGEQYF
TGCAGCGCTACAAGGGCCGGCGAGCAGTACTTC
>.|.|TRBV4-3|TRBJ1-1
CASSQEYQASEAFF
TGCGCCAGCAGCCAAGAATATCAGGCGTCTGAAGCTTTCTTT
>TRBD1|.|TRBV9|TRBJ2-7
CASSVGAGTGSYEQYF
TGTGCCAGCAGCGTAGGAGCCGGGACAGGCTCCTACGAGCAGTACTTC
>.|few|TRBV15|TRBJ1-1
CATSRDGGGSVEAFF
TGTGCCACCAGCAGAGATGGCGGGGGCTCCGTTGAAGCTTTCTTT
>.|.|TRBV7-9|TRBJ2-3
CASSLGTDTQYF
TGTGCCAGCAGCTTAGGCACAGATACGCAGTATTTT
>TRBD2|.|TRBV5-1|TRBJ2-1
CASSDYGGGEQFF
TGCGCCAGCAGCGATTACGGGGGGGGTGAGCAGTTCTTC
>.|.|TRBV7-2|TRBJ1-3
CASTTGGGNTIYF
TGTGCCAGCACCACCGGGGGAGGAAACACCATATATTTT
>.|few|TRBV7-4|TRBJ2-3
CASSPGPDTQYF
TGTGCCAGCAGCCCAGGGCCAGATACGCAGTATTTT
>.|.|TRBV5-1|TRBJ2-3
CASSWTGTDTDTQYF
TGCGCCAGCAGCTGGACCGGGACGGACACAGATACGCAGTATTTT
>.|.|TRBV7-9|TRBJ2-7
CASSLSGVTGDYEQYF
TGTGCCAGCAGCTTAAGCGGGGTGACAGGTGACTACGAGCAGTACTTC
>.|.|TRBV6-1|TRBJ1-1
CASSARGAFF
TGTGCCAGTTCTGCCCGTGGAGCTTTCTTT
>.|.|TRBV6-1|TRBJ2-7
CASRERQSYEQYF
TGTGCCAGCAGGGAACGACAGAGCTACGAGCAGTACTTC
>.|once|TRBV2|TRBJ2-5
CASSGTGLYTETQYF
TGTGCCAGCAGTGGCACCGGACTGTATACAGAGACCCAGTACTTC
>.|once|TRBV14|TRBJ2-7
CASSQSGGGFYEQYF
TGTGCCAGCAGCCAATCCGGAGGGGGTTTCTACGAGCAGTACTTC
>.|.|TRBV6-1|TRBJ1-1
CASSEFQGTEAFF
TGTGCCAGCAGTGAATTTCAGGGAACTGAAGCTTTCTTT
>TRBD1|.|TRBV7-9|TRBJ1-1
CASSSAGQGATEAFF
TGTGCCAGCAGCTCCGCGGGACAGGGGGCCACTGAAGCTTTCTTT
>TRBD1|.|TRBV27|TRBJ1-6
CASSLDRGASGSYNSPLHF
TGTGCCAGCAGTTTAGACAGGGGCGCCAGTGGATCCTATAATTCACCCCTCCACTTT
>.|.|TRBV6-4|TRBJ2-2
CASSETANTGELFF
TGTGCCAGCAGTGAGACAGCTAACACCGGGGAGCTGTTTTTT
>TRBD2|.|TRBV27|TRBJ2-6
CATLTASGARGANVLTF
TGTGCCACCTTAACTGCTAGCGGGGCCCGGGGGGCCAACGTCCTGACTTTC
>TRBD1|.|TRBV5-4|TRBJ1-3
CASSPDRVSGNTIYF
TGTGCCAGCAGCCCCGACAGGGTGTCTGGAAACACCATATATTTT
>TRBD1|.|TRBV5-1|TRBJ1-1
CASSSGQGGTEAFF
TGCGCCAGCAGCTCGGGACAGGGTGGCACTGAAGCTTTCTTT
>.|.|TRBV4-3|TRBJ2-5
CASSQDRFSVQETQYF
TGCGCCAGCAGCCAAGACAGGTTCTCGGTTCAGGAGACCCAGTACTTC
>.|.|TRBV6-6|TRBJ2-2
CASSGGLGNTGELFF
TGTGCCAGCAGCGGGGGCCTAGGGAACACCGGGGAGCTGTTTTTT
>.|.|TRBV13|TRBJ1-1
CASSTGGGDTEAFF
TGTGCCAGCAGTACAGGAGGGGGGGACACTGAAGCTTTCTTT
>.|.|TRBV29-1|TRBJ2-3
CSVVRGENTDTQYF
TGCAGCGTTGTAAGGGGCGAGAACACAGATACGCAGTATTTT